This TCR beta chain appears in the sequencing data of a study of blood T cell repertoires in COVID-19. The ends lost 5 bases at V and 4 bases at J; junction bases unmatched: 7. Germline CDR1 and CDR2: SGDLS and YYNGEE. The CDR3 spans 15 residues. The data were produced by immunoSEQ multiplex PCR, yet TCRdb's version contains in-frame clones alone and is incomplete. The table records about 110,000 clones, around 83% of them present only once. The TCR comes from an elderly woman with active or convalescent COVID-19. Sequenced material: peripheral blood. V and J are TRBV9 and TRBJ1-5; 9 bases map to TRBD1. The CDR3 region has the DNA TGTGCCAGCAGTAAGGGACAGGGCGCGAATCAGCCCCAGCATTTT. It specifies CASSKGQGANQPQHF.